In this sample, the clone carrying this T cell receptor beta chain turned up many times. This record belongs to a study of T-cell reconstitution after alpha-beta-depleted transplantation in children. Preparing the TCRbeta library involved the use of unique molecular identifiers. TCRdb re-called the PCR reads with MiXCR, one entry per CDR3 protein. The sample records about half a million distinct CDR3 sequences, about an eighth being singletons. V lost 2 bases and J lost 5; bases outside the gene matches: 9. Germline assignment: CDR1 MNHEY and CDR2 SMNVEV (reference sequence). CDR3 size: 16 residues. Sequencing used PBMCs from the stem cell graft donor, obtained from the stem cell graft. This receptor was taken from a human donor who donated a stem cell graft to a child with combined immunodeficiency. This chain links TRBV27 with TRBJ2-5; TRBD1 agrees at 9 bases. CDR3 in DNA: TGTGCCAGCAGTTTACTCGGACAGGGGATTTCGGAGACCCAGTACTTC. It codes for CASSLLGQGISETQYF.